These T cell receptor beta chains were read from a single sample in a study of T-cell reconstitution after alpha-beta-depleted transplantation in children. TCRdb recomputed calls from the PCR reads with MiXCR, one row per CDR3 protein. This repertoire shows roughly 590,000 distinct CDR3 sequences, roughly 17% found once; its top ten account for over 0.95%. Sequenced material: PBMCs from the stem cell graft donor, taken from the stem cell graft. All receptors come from a human donor who donated a stem cell graft to a child with acute myeloid leukemia. The CDR3 runs from the conserved cysteine through the conserved F or W. Fields, in order: V gene, D gene, clone size, CDR3 protein. D genes are given only for firm matches. Where a row states a size, it is once, few, many or the class of an expanded clone; other rows omit it.

TRBV6-2/TRBV6-3,TRBD1,NA,CASSYGTAYNSPLHF
TRBV15,TRBD1,many,CATSRRPPFVADRGNEQFF
TRBV29-1,TRBD1,many,CSVEEWTGATSGANVLTF
TRBV11-2,NA,NA,CASSFDGANEKLFF
TRBV7-2,NA,NA,CASSRNGGRAAEAFF
TRBV5-4,NA,NA,CASSSDVTGSPLHF
TRBV12-3/TRBV12-4,NA,many,CASSSGAREQFF
TRBV18,NA,NA,CASSRNSRRDTEAFF
TRBV4-3,TRBD2,NA,CASRPRLAGITDTQYF
TRBV20-1,TRBD1,many,CSAPRGQGFTDTQYF
TRBV7-9,TRBD1,many,CAVGQGSSPLHF
TRBV7-2,NA,many,CASSLEYAGLGYGYTF
TRBV27,NA,many,CASSQTGYSNQPQHF
TRBV20-1,NA,many,CSASFAGARGYQPQHF
TRBV20-1,TRBD1,NA,CSAMTGFRAEAFF